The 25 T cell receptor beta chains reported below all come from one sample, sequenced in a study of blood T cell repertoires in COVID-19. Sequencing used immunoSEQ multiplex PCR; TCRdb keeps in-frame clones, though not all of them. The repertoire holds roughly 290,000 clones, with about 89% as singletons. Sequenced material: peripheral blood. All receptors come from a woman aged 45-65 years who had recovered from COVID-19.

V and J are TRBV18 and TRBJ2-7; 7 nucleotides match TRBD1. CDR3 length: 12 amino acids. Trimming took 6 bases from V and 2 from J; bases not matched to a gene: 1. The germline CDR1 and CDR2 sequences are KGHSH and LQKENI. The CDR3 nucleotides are TGTGCCAGCTCCGGACAGGCCTACGAGCAGTACTTC. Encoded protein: CASSGQAYEQYF.

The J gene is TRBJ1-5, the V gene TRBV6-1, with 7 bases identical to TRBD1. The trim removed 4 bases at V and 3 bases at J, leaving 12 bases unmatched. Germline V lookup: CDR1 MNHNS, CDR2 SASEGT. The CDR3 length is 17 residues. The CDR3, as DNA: TGTGCCAGCAGTGGGCCCAGGGGGAGAGCGGACAATCAGCCCCAGCATTTT. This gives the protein CASSGPRGRADNQPQHF.

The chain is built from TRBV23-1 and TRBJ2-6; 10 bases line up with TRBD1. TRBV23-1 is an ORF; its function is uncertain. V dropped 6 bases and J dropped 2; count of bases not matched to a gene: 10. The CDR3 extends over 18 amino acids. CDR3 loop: CASRPRDRGIAGANVLTF. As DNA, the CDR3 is TGCGCCAGCAGACCCCGGGACAGGGGAATTGCTGGGGCCAACGTCCTGACTTTC.

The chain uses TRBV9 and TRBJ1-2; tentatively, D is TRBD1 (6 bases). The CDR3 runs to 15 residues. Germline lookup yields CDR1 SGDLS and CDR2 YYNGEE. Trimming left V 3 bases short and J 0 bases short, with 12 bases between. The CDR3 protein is CASSGTAYSNYGYTF. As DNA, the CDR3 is TGTGCCAGCAGCGGGACAGCATATTCTAACTATGGCTACACCTTC.

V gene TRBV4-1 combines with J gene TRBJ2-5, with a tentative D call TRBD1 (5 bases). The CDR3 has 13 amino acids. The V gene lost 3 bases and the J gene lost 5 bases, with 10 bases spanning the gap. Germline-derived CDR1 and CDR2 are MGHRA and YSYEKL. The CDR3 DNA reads TGCGCCAGCAGCCAGATAAGGGGTGAGACCCAGTACTTC. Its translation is CASSQIRGETQYF.

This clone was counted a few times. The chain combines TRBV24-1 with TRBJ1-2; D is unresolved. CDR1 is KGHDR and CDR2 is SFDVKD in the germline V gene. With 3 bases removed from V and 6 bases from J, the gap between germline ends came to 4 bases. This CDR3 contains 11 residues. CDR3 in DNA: TGTGCCACCAGTGATACAGATGGCTACACCTTC. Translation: CATSDTDGYTF.

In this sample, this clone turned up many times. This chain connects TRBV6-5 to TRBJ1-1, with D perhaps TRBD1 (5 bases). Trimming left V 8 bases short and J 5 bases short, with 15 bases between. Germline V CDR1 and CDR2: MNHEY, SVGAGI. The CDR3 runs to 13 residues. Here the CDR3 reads CASGAGPWTEAFF. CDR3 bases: TGTGCCAGCGGGGCAGGGCCCTGGACTGAAGCTTTCTTT.

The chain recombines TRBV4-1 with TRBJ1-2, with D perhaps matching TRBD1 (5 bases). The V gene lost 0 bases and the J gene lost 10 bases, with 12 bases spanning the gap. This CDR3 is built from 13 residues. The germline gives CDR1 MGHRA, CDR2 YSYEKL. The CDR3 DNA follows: TGCGCCAGCAGCCAAGAAGCAGGGATGGACTACACCTTC. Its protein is CASSQEAGMDYTF.

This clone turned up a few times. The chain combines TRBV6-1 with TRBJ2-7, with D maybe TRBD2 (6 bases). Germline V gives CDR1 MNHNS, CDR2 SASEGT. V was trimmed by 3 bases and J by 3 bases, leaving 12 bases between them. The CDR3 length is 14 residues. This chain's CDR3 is CASSEFGGSYEQYF. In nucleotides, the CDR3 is TGTGCCAGCAGTGAGTTTGGGGGGAGCTACGAGCAGTACTTC.

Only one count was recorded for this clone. The CDR3 sequence is CASSVGVHQNSTNEKLFF. As DNA, the CDR3 is TGCGCCAGCAGTGTGGGAGTCCACCAGAATTCAACTAATGAAAAACTGTTTTTT. This chain joins TRBV10-1 and TRBJ1-4; D is unresolved. CDR3 length: 18 amino acids. Germline CDR1 and CDR2: WNHNN and SYGVQD (reference sequence). The V end was cut by 4 bases, the J end by 0 bases, with 18 bases between.

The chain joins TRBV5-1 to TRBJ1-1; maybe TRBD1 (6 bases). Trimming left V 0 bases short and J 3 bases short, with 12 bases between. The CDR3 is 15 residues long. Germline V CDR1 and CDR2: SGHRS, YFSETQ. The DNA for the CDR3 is TGCGCCAGCAGCTTGGAGGCCAGGGGCTACACTGAAGCTTTCTTT. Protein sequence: CASSLEARGYTEAFF.

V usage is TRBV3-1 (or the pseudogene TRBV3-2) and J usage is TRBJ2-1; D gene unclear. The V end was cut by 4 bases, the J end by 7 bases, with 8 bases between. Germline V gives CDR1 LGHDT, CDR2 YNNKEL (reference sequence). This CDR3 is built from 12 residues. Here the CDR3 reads CASSPDSNEQFF. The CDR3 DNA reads TGTGCCAGCAGCCCCGACTCGAATGAGCAGTTCTTC.

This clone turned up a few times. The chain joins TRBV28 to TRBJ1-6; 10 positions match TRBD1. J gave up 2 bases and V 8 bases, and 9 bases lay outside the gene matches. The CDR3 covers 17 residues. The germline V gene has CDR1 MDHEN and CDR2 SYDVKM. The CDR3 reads CASGGQGEIPYNSPLHF. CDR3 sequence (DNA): TGTGCCAGCGGAGGACAGGGGGAGATCCCCTATAATTCACCCCTCCACTTT.

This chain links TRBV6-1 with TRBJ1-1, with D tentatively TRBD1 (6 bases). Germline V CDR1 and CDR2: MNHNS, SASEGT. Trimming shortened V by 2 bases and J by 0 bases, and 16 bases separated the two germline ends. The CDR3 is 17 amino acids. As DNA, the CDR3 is TGTGCCAGCAGTGAAAAACAGGGTTTGGGTGTGAACACTGAAGCTTTCTTT. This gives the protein CASSEKQGLGVNTEAFF.

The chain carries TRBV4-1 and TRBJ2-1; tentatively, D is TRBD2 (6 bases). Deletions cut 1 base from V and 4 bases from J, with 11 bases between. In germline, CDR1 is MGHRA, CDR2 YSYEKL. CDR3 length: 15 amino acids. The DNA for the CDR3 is TGCGCCAGCAGCCAAGGGCTAGCGCTTTACAATGAGCAGTTCTTC. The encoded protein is CASSQGLALYNEQFF.

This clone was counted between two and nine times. The CDR3, as DNA: TGTGCCAGCAGTCCTGGGCAGAATCCTCCCTATGGCTACACCTTC. Amino acid sequence: CASSPGQNPPYGYTF. The V gene is TRBV2, the J gene TRBJ1-2; no clear D. Deletions cut 5 bases from V and 4 bases from J, with 17 bases between. Germline CDR1 and CDR2: SNHLY and FYNNEI. The CDR3 sequence is 15 residues long. The entire variable domain, with the rest obtained from reference TRBV2 and TRBJ1-2, is as follows: EPEVTQTPSHQVTQMGQEVILRCVPISNHLYFYWYRQILGQKVEFLVSFYNNEISEKSEIFDDQFSVERPDGSNFTLKIRSTKLEDSAMYFCASSPGQNPPYGYTFGSGTRLTVV.

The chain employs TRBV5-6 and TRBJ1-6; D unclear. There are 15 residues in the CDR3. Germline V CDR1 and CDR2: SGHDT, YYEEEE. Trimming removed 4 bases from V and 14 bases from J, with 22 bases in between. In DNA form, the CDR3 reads TGTGCCAGCAGCCCGAGGCTCCGGCGGGTTCCGGCCCTCCACTTT. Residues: CASSPRLRRVPALHF.

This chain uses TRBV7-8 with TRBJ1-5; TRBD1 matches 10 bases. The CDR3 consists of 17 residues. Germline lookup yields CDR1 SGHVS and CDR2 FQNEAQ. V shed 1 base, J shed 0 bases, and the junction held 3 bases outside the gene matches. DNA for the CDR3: TGTGCCAGCAGCTTAGAGGGGACAGGGGATAGCAATCAGCCCCAGCATTTT. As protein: CASSLEGTGDSNQPQHF.

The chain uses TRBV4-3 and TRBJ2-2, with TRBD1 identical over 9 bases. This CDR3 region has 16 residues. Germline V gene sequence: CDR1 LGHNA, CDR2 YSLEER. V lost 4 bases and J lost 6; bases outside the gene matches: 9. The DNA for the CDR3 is TGCGCCAGCAGCCTAGAACAGGGGGCCGGCTCCGGGGAGCTGTTTTTT. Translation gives CASSLEQGAGSGELFF.

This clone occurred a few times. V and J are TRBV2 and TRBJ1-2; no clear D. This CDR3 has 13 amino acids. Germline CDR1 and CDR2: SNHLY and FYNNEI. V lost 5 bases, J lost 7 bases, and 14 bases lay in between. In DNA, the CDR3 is TGTGCCAGCAGTTTTAGTGAGGGTGTTGGCTACACCTTC. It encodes CASSFSEGVGYTF.

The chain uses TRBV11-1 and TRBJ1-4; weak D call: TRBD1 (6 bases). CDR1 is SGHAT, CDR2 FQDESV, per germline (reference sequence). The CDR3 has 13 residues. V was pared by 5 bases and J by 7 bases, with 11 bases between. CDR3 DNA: TGTGCCAGCAGCCTCGGGGGGCGTGAAAAACTGTTTTTT. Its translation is CASSLGGREKLFF.

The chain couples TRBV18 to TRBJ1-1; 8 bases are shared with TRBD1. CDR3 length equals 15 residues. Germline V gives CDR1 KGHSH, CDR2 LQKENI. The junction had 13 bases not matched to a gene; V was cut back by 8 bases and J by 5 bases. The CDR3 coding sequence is TGTGCCAGCCAAGGACAGGGTCGGGTGGGGACTGAAGCTTTCTTT. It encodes CASQGQGRVGTEAFF.

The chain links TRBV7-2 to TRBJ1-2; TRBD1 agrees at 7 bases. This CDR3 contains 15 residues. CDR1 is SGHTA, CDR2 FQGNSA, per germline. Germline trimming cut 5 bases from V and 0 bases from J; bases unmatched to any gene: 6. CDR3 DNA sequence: TGTGCCAGCAGCCGTACAGGGGTTCCTAACTATGGCTACACCTTC. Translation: CASSRTGVPNYGYTF.

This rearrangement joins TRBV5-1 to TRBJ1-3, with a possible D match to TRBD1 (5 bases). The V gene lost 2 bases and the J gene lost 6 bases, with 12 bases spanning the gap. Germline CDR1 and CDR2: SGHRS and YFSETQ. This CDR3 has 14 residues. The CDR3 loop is CASSLTGIANTIYF. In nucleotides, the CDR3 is TGCGCCAGCAGCTTAACAGGAATAGCAAACACCATATATTTT.

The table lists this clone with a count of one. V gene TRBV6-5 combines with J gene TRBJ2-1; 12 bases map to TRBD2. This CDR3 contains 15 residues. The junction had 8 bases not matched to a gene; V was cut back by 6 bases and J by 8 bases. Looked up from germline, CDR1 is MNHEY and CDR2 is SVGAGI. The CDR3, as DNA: TGTGCCAGCAGGGTAGGACTAGCGGGGTTCTATGAGCAGTTCTTC. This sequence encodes CASRVGLAGFYEQFF.